The source of this T cell receptor (beta chain) is a study of blood T cell repertoires in COVID-19. Clones were read by immunoSEQ multiplex PCR, and TCRdb kept only the in-frame ones, dropping some. This table holds over 150,000 clones, more than 70% found once. The CDR3 covers 15 residues. CDR1 MNHEY and CDR2 SVGAGI come from the germline V gene. V lost 7 bases to trimming and J lost 4 bases, with 19 bases between them. Study members were between roughly 18 and 90 years old and lived in 24 US regions. Grouping used clinical history reported by participants in a survey and questionnaire. Among Cohort 3 donors, those recovered had two negative PCRs, clearance, or symptom resolution.

Specimen: PBMCs or T cells enriched from blood (not recorded which). The origin of this receptor is a man aged 35 to 55 who had recovered from COVID-19. This chain links TRBV6-5 with TRBJ1-2, with D possibly being TRBD1 (6 bases). The DNA for the CDR3 is TGTGCCAGCACCCTAAGGGGGGGGCAGGGCTATGGCTACACCTTC. This encodes CASTLRGGQGYGYTF.